The 22 T cell receptor beta chains in this list originate from one sample, sequenced in a study of T-cell memory formation after mild COVID-19 (dated by TCRdb to about 2021). Preparation of the library involved 5' RACE. The sequencer listed for this sample is Illumina NovaSeq 6000. In-frame beta chains were kept once TCRdb had trimmed the public reads at Q25 with fastp and called clones with MiXCR. Here each entry gathers all rows of one CDR3 protein and keeps the most common genes and DNA. The sample table shows 100,000 to 150,000 distinct CDR3 sequences, and approximately 15% are seen once. Jointly, the top ten make up approximately 5.5% of the sample. Material: PBMCs or a T cell subset sorted from them (not recorded which). Every receptor here comes from a man aged 18 to 30 who had mild COVID-19 (a few samples of this study predate the infection). The sample titles of this study are shuffled in the database, so cell type and time point are left out; the donor was told from shared clones.

The chain recombines TRBV24-1 with TRBJ2-1; tentatively, D is TRBD1 or TRBD2 (5 bases each). Germline CDR1 is KGHDR and CDR2 is SFDVKD. Deletions cut 2 bases from V and 4 bases from J, with 11 bases between. CDR3 length: 15 amino acids. The CDR3 loop is CATSDSGPVYNEQFF. The CDR3 bases are TGTGCCACCAGTGATTCGGGACCGGTTTACAATGAGCAGTTCTTC.

In the case of this clonotype: A junction end diverges from the germline sequence, so it may reflect a read error. The rearrangement joins TRBV12-3 or TRBV12-4 to TRBJ2-5; TRBD2 is a possible D gene (6 bases). CDR3 length: 14 residues. Written as DNA, the CDR3 is TGTGCCAGCAGTTTCGGACTACGTCAAGAGACACAGTACTTC. The encoded protein is CASSFGLRQETQYF.

The chain is built from TRBV3-2 and TRBJ2-7. TRBV3-2 is tagged as a pseudogene. The CDR3 has 16 amino acids. The CDR3 protein is CASSQDEVGARHEQYV. Here the CDR3 DNA reads TGTGCCAGCAGCCAAGATGAGGTAGGGGCACGCCACGAGCAGTACGTC.

CDR3 amino acids: CASSQAGALTEQFF. The CDR3 DNA sequence: TGTGCCAGCAGCCAAGCCGGGGCCTTAACTGAGCAGTTCTTC. The chain combines TRBV14 with TRBJ2-1; D is tentatively TRBD1 or TRBD2 (5 bases each). Germline V gene lookup returns CDR1 SGHDN and CDR2 FVKESK. V was pared by 1 base and J by 9 bases, with 13 bases between. This CDR3 has 14 amino acids.

This clonotype was counted between two and nine times. This chain links TRBV4-1 with TRBJ2-1; TRBD2 agrees at 10 bases. Trimming at V came to 4 bases and at J to 8 bases, leaving 11 bases not matched to a gene. The length of the CDR3 is 16 residues. CDR1 MGHRA and CDR2 YSYEKL come from the germline V gene. In DNA form, the CDR3 reads TGCGCCAGCAGCCTGACAAGCGGGGGGGCTCTGCATGAGCAGTTCTTC. The encoded protein is CASSLTSGGALHEQFF.

The sample holds a few counts of this clonotype. J is TRBJ2-1 and V is TRBV12-3 or TRBV12-4; D is possibly TRBD1 (5 bases). This CDR3 is 13 amino acids long. V lost 5 bases and J lost 6, with 11 bases in between. The CDR3 DNA reads TGTGCCAGCAGTCCGCGACAGATCAATGAGCAGTTCTTC. It specifies CASSPRQINEQFF.

This clonotype was seen more than once but under ten times. This sequence joins TRBV4-3 and TRBJ2-1, with 8 bases lining up with TRBD1. This CDR3 is 15 amino acids long. Germline V gene data show CDR1 as LGHNA and CDR2 as YSLEER. V lost 1 base, J lost 5 bases, and 4 bases stayed unmatched. The CDR3 loop is CASSQAGQENNEQFF. The CDR3 DNA is TGCGCCAGCAGCCAAGCGGGACAGGAGAACAATGAGCAGTTCTTC.

CDR3 protein: CASSLAGQGSNSPLHF. CDR3 nucleotide sequence: TGCGCCAGCAGCTTGGCCGGACAGGGGAGTAATTCACCCCTCCACTTT. The genes are TRBV5-1 and TRBJ1-6; 9 positions match TRBD1. CDR3 length: 16 residues. V shed 0 bases and J 6 bases; nucleotides not matched to a gene: 4. Germline CDR1 is SGHRS and CDR2 is YFSETQ.

This chain uses TRBV12-3 or TRBV12-4 with TRBJ1-2, with a possible D match to TRBD1 (6 bases). There are 14 residues in the CDR3. V gave up 4 bases and J gave up 6 bases, with 15 bases separating them. The CDR3 spells CASSSHVGGDGYTF. Written as DNA, the CDR3 is TGTGCCAGCAGTTCCCATGTGGGGGGCGATGGCTACACCTTC.

This clonotype was found many times. The gene calls are TRBV4-3 and TRBJ2-7; D is perhaps TRBD1 (5 bases). V was pared by 1 base and J by 2 bases, with 12 bases between. Germline values: CDR1 LGHNA, CDR2 YSLEER. There are 15 residues in the CDR3. As DNA, the CDR3 is TGCGCCAGCAGCCAAGTAGTACAGGAACCCTACGAGCAGTACTTC. Amino acid sequence: CASSQVVQEPYEQYF.

This clonotype was counted a few times. The V call is TRBV28, the J call TRBJ1-1, with 10 bases matching TRBD1. Germline CDR1 MDHEN, CDR2 SYDVKM. V lost 7 bases to trimming and J lost 8 bases; unmatched junction nucleotides: 10. The CDR3 totals 14 residues. This CDR3 is CASTSGTGVGEAFF. CDR3 nucleotide sequence: TGTGCCAGCACCTCCGGGACAGGGGTAGGCGAAGCTTTCTTT.

The rearrangement joins TRBV6-5 to TRBJ2-7; tentatively, D is TRBD1 (6 bases). V lost 4 bases and J lost 1, with 11 bases in between. The CDR3 runs 14 residues. The germline CDR1 and CDR2 sequences are MNHEY and SVGAGI. CDR3 bases: TGTGCCAGCAGTTTCAGGGACAAGTCCTACGAGCAGTACTTC. Its protein product is CASSFRDKSYEQYF.

This clonotype showed up many times. The chain links TRBV20-1 to TRBJ1-2, with 7 bases aligning to TRBD1. V lost 5 bases, J lost 4 bases, and 7 bases stayed unmatched. CDR3 length: 13 amino acids. In germline, CDR1 is DFQATT, CDR2 SNEGSKA (reference sequence). The CDR3: CSARRDRVYGYTF. CDR3 nucleotide sequence: TGCAGTGCTCGACGCGACAGGGTCTATGGCTACACCTTC.

This clonotype has only a few counts. The rearrangement joins TRBV5-1 to TRBJ1-1, with 7 bases fitting TRBD1. Germline assignment: CDR1 SGHRS and CDR2 YFSETQ. CDR3 length equals 15 residues. The ends lost 4 bases at V and 5 bases at J; junction bases unmatched: 11. CDR3 sequence reads: CASSGGTVKRTEAFF. The CDR3 nucleotides are TGCGCCAGCAGCGGAGGGACAGTCAAACGTACTGAAGCTTTCTTT.

The rearrangement joins TRBV6-1 to TRBJ2-3; D is unclear. Looked up from germline, CDR1 is MNHNS and CDR2 is SASEGT. V was shortened by 6 bases and J by 6 bases, with 13 bases between the two germline ends. This CDR3 spans 13 amino acids. The CDR3 here is CASSKNAFDTQYF. Written as DNA, the CDR3 is TGTGCCAGCAGCAAGAACGCATTCGATACGCAGTATTTT.

This clonotype was found a few times. The V call is TRBV19, the J call TRBJ2-2; 11 nucleotides line up with TRBD2. This CDR3 region has 14 residues. The junction had 4 bases not matched to a gene; V was cut back by 7 bases and J by 6 bases. Germline V gene lookup returns CDR1 LNHDA and CDR2 SQIVND (reference sequence). The CDR3 loop is CASIRLAGSGELFF. The CDR3 coding sequence is TGTGCCAGTATCAGACTAGCGGGGTCCGGGGAGCTGTTTTTT.

The CDR3 DNA reads as TGTGCCAGCAGCCCCGGGACCCAACGGGAGACCCAGTACTTC. Protein: CASSPGTQRETQYF. The rearrangement joins TRBV5-4 to TRBJ2-5, with D possibly being TRBD1 or TRBD2 (5 bases each). CDR1 and CDR2 (germline): SGHNT, YYREEE (reference sequence). V was trimmed by 4 bases and J by 5 bases, leaving 15 bases between them. This CDR3 comprises 14 residues.

This clonotype appeared a few times. The CDR3 reads CASNSEDTGELFF. CDR3 nucleotides: TGCGCCAGTAATTCGGAAGACACCGGGGAGCTGTTTTTT. V and J are TRBV10-1 and TRBJ2-2; D gene uncertain. Trimming shortened V by 9 bases and J by 3 bases, and 11 bases separated the two germline ends. CDR1 is WNHNN and CDR2 is SYGVQD in the germline V gene (reference sequence). The length of the CDR3 is 13 residues.

The table lists this clonotype with many counts. This chain links TRBV11-2 with TRBJ1-2; D remains ambiguous. Germline V gene lookup returns CDR1 SGHAT and CDR2 FQNNGV. V was cut by 2 bases and J by 4 bases, with 11 bases left in between. The CDR3 has 14 amino acids. The CDR3 reads CASSLIGSIYGYTF. CDR3 DNA sequence: TGTGCCAGCAGCTTAATCGGGTCTATCTATGGCTACACCTTC. Based on the CDR3 plus reference TRBV11-2 and TRBJ1-2, the full variable domain is EAGVAQSPRYKIIEKRQSVAFWCNPISGHATLYWYQQILGQGPKLLIQFQNNGVVDDSQLPKDRFSAERLKGVDSTLKIQPAKLEDSAVYLCASSLIGSIYGYTFGSGTRLTVV.

This clonotype was found many times. The genes are TRBV10-3 and TRBJ2-3; TRBD2 matches 7 bases. Germline CDR1 is ENHRY and CDR2 is SYGVKD. V shed 5 bases and J 3 bases; nucleotides not matched to a gene: 5. This CDR3 comprises 14 residues. The CDR3 region is CAISQTGGTDTQYF. The CDR3 nucleotides read TGTGCCATCAGTCAAACCGGGGGGACAGATACGCAGTATTTT.

The V gene is TRBV5-1, the J gene TRBJ2-2, with D possibly TRBD1 on 6 matching bases. Germline lookup yields CDR1 SGHRS and CDR2 YFSETQ. The CDR3 totals 15 residues. Trimming removed 4 bases at V and 4 bases at J, with 14 bases between. CDR3 residues: CASSPGDTGTGELFF. The CDR3 region has the DNA TGCGCCAGCAGCCCCGGGGACACTGGCACCGGGGAGCTGTTTTTT.

This clonotype has just a few counts. The chain combines TRBV4-1 with TRBJ2-1, with D maybe TRBD1 (6 bases). The CDR3 covers 15 residues. With 4 bases removed from V and 4 bases from J, the gap between germline ends came to 14 bases. Germline V gives CDR1 MGHRA, CDR2 YSYEKL. CDR3 sequence reads: CASSLLGTPYNEQFF. The CDR3, as DNA: TGCGCCAGCAGCCTTCTCGGGACACCTTACAATGAGCAGTTCTTC.